This note documents a single TCR beta chain sequence. The sample is drawn from a study of blood T cell repertoires in COVID-19. On the study more broadly: Researchers got acute and convalescent COVID-19 samples from the United States, Italy and Spain. Sources were T cells, B-cell-depleted T cells, or PBMCs; the material itself was cDNA or gDNA.

Clones were read by immunoSEQ multiplex PCR, and TCRdb kept only the in-frame ones, dropping some. This sample carries approximately 300,000 clones, around 86% of them seen once, and the ten largest clones take 1.6%. Trimming took off 1 base at V and 7 bases at J, with 16 bases between the two ends. Germline assignment: CDR1 MNHEY and CDR2 SVGEGT. The CDR3 runs 16 residues. V usage is TRBV6-2 or TRBV6-3 and J usage is TRBJ1-4; possibly TRBD1 for D (5 bases). The TCR originated in a woman aged 50 to 60 with acute or convalescent COVID-19. Material: peripheral blood. The DNA for the CDR3 is TGTGCCAGCAGTTACTTCGGCAGGGCGGACCTTGAAAAACTGTTTTTT. Protein product: CASSYFGRADLEKLFF.